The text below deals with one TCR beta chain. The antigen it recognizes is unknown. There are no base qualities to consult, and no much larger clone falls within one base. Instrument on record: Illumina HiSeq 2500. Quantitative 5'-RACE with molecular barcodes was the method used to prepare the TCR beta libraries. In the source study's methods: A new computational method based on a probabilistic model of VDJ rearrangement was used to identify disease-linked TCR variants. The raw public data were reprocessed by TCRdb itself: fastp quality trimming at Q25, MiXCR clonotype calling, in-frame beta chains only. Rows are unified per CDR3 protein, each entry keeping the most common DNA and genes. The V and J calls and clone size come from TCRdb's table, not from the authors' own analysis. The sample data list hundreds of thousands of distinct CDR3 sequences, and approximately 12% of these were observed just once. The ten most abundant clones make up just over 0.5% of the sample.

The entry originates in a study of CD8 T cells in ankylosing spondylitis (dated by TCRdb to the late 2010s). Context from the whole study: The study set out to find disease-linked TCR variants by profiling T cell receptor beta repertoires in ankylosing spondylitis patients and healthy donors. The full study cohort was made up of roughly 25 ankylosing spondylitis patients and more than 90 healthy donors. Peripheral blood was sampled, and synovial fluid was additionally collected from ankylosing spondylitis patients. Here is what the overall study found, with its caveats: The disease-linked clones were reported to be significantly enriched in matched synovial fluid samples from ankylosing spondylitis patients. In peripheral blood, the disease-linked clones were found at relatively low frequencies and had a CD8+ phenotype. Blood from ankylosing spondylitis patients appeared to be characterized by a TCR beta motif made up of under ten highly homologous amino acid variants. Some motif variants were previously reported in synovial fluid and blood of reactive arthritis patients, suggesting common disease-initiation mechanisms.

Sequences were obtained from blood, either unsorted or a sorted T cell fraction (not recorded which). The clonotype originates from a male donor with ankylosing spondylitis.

The CDR3 sequence is CASSSRLAGVFRTDTQYF. Read as DNA, the sequence is TGTGCCAGCAGTTCAAGACTAGCGGGAGTGTTTCGCACAGATACGCAGTATTTT. The chain was built from TRBV27 and TRBJ2-3; 12 nucleotides in the junction match TRBD2. CDR1 and CDR2, looked up from the germline V gene (reference sequence), are MNHEY and SMNVEV. V is pruned by 4 bases and J by 1 base, leaving 9 bases of the junction without a gene match. Measured from the cysteine to the phenylalanine, the CDR3 is 18 residues long. Kept here is only the CDR3 DNA, which spans 54 bases and is read in frame from base 1.